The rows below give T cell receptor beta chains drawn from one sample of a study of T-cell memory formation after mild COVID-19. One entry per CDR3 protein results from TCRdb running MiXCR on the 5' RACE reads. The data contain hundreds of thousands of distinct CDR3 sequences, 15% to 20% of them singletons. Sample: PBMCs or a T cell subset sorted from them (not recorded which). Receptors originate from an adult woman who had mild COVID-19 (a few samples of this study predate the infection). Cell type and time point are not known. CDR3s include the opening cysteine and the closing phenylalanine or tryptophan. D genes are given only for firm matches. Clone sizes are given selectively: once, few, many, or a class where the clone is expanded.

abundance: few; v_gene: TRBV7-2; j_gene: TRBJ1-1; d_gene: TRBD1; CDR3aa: CASSSRGTAPNTEAFF; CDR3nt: TGTGCCAGCAGCTCAAGAGGGACAGCACCGAACACTGAAGCTTTCTTT
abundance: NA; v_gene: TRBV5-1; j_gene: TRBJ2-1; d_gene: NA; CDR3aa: CASSYLSVNEQFF; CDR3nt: TGCGCCAGCAGCTACCTCTCCGTCAATGAGCAGTTCTTC
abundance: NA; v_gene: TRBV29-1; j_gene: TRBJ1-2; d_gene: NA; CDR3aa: CSVAEDTYYGYTF; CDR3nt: TGCAGCGTTGCGGAGGATACGTACTATGGCTACACCTTC
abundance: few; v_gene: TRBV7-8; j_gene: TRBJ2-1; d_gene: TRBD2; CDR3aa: CASSKGTSGYNEQFF; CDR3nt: TGTGCCAGCAGCAAGGGGACTAGCGGGTACAATGAGCAGTTCTTC
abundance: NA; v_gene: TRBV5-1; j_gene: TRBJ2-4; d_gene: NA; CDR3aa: CASSTDREPNIQYF; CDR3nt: TGCGCCAGCAGCACGGACAGAGAACCCAACATTCAGTACTTC
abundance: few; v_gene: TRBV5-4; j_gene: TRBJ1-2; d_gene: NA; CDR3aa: CASSLRERYGYTF; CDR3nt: TGTGCCAGCAGCTTGCGGGAGCGCTATGGCTACACCTTC
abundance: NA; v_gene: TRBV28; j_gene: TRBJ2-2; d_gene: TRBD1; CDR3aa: CASLKGDRETGELFF; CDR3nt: TGTGCCAGCTTAAAAGGGGACAGGGAAACCGGGGAGCTGTTTTTT
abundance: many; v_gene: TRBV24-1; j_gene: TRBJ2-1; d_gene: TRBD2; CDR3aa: CAIEAGTSGRAQREQFF; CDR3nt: TGTGCCATCGAAGCCGGGACTAGCGGGAGGGCCCAACGGGAGCAGTTCTTC
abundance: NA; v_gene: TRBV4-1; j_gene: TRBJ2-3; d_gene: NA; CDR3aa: CASSQVSAGLSTDTQYF; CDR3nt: TGCGCCAGCAGTCAAGTTTCGGCGGGCCTGAGCACAGATACGCAGTATTTT
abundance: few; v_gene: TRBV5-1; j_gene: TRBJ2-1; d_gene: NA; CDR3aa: CASSLVAGQNYEQFF; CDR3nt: TGCGCCAGCAGCTTGGTGGCGGGACAGAACTATGAGCAGTTCTTC
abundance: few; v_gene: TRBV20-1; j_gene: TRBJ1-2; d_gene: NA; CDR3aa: CSARGTYRHGYTF; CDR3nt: TGCAGTGCTAGAGGGACCTACAGACATGGCTACACCTTC
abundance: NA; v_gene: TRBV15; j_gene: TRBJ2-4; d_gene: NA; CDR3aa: CATSRDRFVGENIQYF; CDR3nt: TGTGCCACCAGCAGAGATCGATTTGTTGGCGAAAACATTCAGTACTTC
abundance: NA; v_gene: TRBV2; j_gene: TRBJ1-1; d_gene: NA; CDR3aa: CASTGQSYTEAFF; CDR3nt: TGTGCCAGCACCGGACAGAGCTACACTGAAGCTTTCTTT
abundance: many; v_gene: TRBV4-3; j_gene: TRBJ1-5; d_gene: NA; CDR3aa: CASSQDWQGGQPQHF; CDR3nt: TGCGCCAGCAGCCAAGATTGGCAGGGAGGTCAGCCCCAGCATTTT
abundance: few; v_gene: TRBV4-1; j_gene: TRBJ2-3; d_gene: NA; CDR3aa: CASSRTRGSTDTQYF; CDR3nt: TGCGCCAGCAGCCGCACTAGGGGAAGCACAGATACGCAGTATTTT
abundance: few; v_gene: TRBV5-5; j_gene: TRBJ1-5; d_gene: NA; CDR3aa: CASSLGQGLAQPQHF; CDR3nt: TGTGCCAGCAGCTTGGGGCAGGGTTTAGCCCAGCCCCAGCATTTT
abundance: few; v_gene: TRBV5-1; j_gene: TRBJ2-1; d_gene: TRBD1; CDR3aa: CASSLADHTGGYNEQFF; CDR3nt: TGCGCCAGCAGCTTGGCCGATCACACAGGGGGATACAATGAGCAGTTCTTC
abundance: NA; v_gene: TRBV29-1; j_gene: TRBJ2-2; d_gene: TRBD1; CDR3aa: CSVPGTGNTGELFF; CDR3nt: TGCAGCGTCCCCGGGACAGGGAACACCGGGGAGCTGTTTTTT
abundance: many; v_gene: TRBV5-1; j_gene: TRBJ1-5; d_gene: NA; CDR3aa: CASSLSGNSNQPQHF; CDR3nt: TGCGCCAGCAGCTTGTCCGGGAATAGCAATCAGCCCCAGCATTTT
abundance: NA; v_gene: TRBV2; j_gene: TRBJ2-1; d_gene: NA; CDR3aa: CASRTNNEQFF; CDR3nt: TGTGCCAGCAGAACGAACAATGAGCAGTTCTTC
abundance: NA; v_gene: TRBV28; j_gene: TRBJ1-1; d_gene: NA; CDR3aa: CASSLPRVNTEAFF; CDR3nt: TGTGCCAGCAGTTTACCCAGGGTGAACACTGAAGCTTTCTTT
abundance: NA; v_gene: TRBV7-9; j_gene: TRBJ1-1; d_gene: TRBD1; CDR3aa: CASSPDRVWAEAFF; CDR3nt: TGTGCCAGCAGCCCAGACAGGGTTTGGGCTGAAGCTTTCTTT
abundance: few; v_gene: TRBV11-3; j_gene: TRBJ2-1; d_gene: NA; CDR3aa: CASSSTGPSSYNEQFF; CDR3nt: TGTGCCAGCAGCTCAACCGGGCCGAGCTCCTACAATGAGCAGTTCTTC
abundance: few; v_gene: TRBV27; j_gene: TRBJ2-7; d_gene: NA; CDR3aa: CASNRGTGGLYEQYF; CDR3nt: TGTGCCAGCAATAGGGGGACCGGGGGGCTATACGAGCAGTACTTC
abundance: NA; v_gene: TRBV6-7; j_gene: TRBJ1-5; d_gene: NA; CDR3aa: CASSYFPGKYSNQPQHF; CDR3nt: TGTGCCAGCAGTTACTTTCCAGGAAAATATAGCAATCAGCCCCAGCATTTT
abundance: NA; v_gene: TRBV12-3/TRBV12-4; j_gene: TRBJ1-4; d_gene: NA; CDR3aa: CASSFGTVEKLFF; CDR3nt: TGTGCCAGCAGTTTCGGTACGGTTGAAAAACTGTTTTTT
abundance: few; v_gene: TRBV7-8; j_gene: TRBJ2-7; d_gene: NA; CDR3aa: CASSPRNRANEQYF; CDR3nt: TGTGCCAGCAGCCCCCGGAACAGGGCCAACGAGCAGTACTTC